A single sample gave rise to the 28 T cell receptor beta chains below, sequenced in a study of T cell repertoires in cytomegalovirus infection. Their target antigens are unknown. TCRdb redid the calling of the reads with MiXCR, one entry per CDR3 protein. The sample shows roughly 570,000 distinct CDR3 sequences, about 40% of them seen only once. The sequenced sample was cultured PBMCs, obtained from culture after CMV antigen stimulation. These TCRs come from a human donor in good health (CMV status not recorded). Some clones in this sample may be carry-over from other donors' samples.

V is TRBV20-1 and J is TRBJ2-7; D might be TRBD1 or TRBD2, each matching 5 bases. Germline CDR1 reads DFQATT; CDR2 reads SNEGSKA (reference sequence). The CDR3 sequence is 13 residues long. The V end lost 4 bases, the J end lost 4 bases, and 14 bases lay between the germline ends. CDR3 amino acids: CSATGAGPYEQYF. The CDR3 nucleotides are TGCAGTGCTACCGGGGCTGGGCCTTACGAGCAGTACTTC.

The V gene is TRBV27, the J gene TRBJ1-1; D is unresolved. V lost 6 bases and J 7 bases, leaving 12 bases between the germline ends. CDR3 length equals 12 residues. CDR1 is MNHEY, CDR2 SMNVEV, per germline (reference sequence). This CDR3 is CASREDEGEAFF. The CDR3, as DNA: TGTGCCAGCAGAGAGGACGAGGGTGAAGCTTTCTTT.

The CDR3 bases are TGTGCCATTTCACCTGCGGACACTGAAGCTTTCTTT. Its translation: CAISPADTEAFF. The rearrangement uses TRBV10-3 and TRBJ1-1; D not certain. The germline V and J ends were trimmed by 9 bases and 3 bases, with 11 bases remaining between them. The germline gives CDR1 ENHRY, CDR2 SYGVKD. The CDR3 extends over 12 amino acids.

The chain employs TRBV7-6 and TRBJ2-6; D tentatively reads TRBD1 or TRBD2 (6 bases each). V lost 1 base and J lost 0, with 19 bases in between. Germline loops: CDR1 SGHVS, CDR2 FNYEAQ. This CDR3 is 20 amino acids long. The CDR3 spells CASSLEGRGRVASGANVLTF. In nucleotides, the CDR3 is TGTGCCAGCAGCTTAGAGGGTCGGGGGCGAGTCGCCTCTGGGGCCAACGTCCTGACTTTC.

This chain uses TRBV4-1 with TRBJ1-5; no reliable D call. The CDR3 runs 16 residues. Trimming removed 2 bases from V and 4 bases from J, with 15 bases in between. Germline CDR1 reads MGHRA; CDR2 reads YSYEKL. This CDR3 reads CASSQTRTGLNQPQHF. Here the CDR3 DNA reads TGCGCCAGCAGCCAAACCCGGACTGGACTTAATCAGCCCCAGCATTTT.

The genes are TRBV12-3 or TRBV12-4 and TRBJ2-3, with 12 nucleotides matching TRBD2. The length of the CDR3 is 16 residues. Germline trimming cut 6 bases from V and 2 bases from J; bases unmatched to any gene: 6. The DNA of the CDR3 is TGTGCCAGCAGCCGGACTAGCGGGGTGTCCACAGATACGCAGTATTTT. Translation gives CASSRTSGVSTDTQYF.

There are a few counts of this clonotype. This chain joins TRBV7-2 and TRBJ1-1; a possible D gene is TRBD1 (5 bases). V was clipped by 6 bases and J by 10 bases, with 15 bases between them. CDR3 length equals 12 residues. CDR1 and CDR2 (germline): SGHTA, FQGNSA. CDR3 in DNA: TGTGCCAGCAGTTATCCGGGACTTGGAGCTTTCTTT. Residues: CASSYPGLGAFF. Using reference TRBV7-2 and TRBJ1-1 for the parts outside the CDR3, the full variable domain is GAGVSQSPSNKVTEKGKDVELRCDPISGHTALYWYRQSLGQGLEFLIYFQGNSAPDKSGLPSDRFSAERTGGSVSTLTIQRTQQEDSAVYLCASSYPGLGAFFGQGTRLTVV.

This clonotype was detected only a few times. The rearrangement uses TRBV6-2 or TRBV6-3 and TRBJ1-5; 7 positions agree with TRBD1. The CDR3 is made up of 17 amino acids. Germline lookup yields CDR1 MNHEY and CDR2 SVGEGT. V lost 5 bases to trimming and J lost 1 base; unmatched junction nucleotides: 11. The CDR3 sequence: CASSPSAGTESNQPQHF. The DNA for the CDR3 is TGTGCCAGCAGTCCATCCGCCGGGACAGAGAGCAATCAGCCCCAGCATTTT.

The V gene is TRBV6-4, the J gene TRBJ2-3; TRBD2 might be the D (5 bases). Looked up from germline, CDR1 is MRHNA and CDR2 is SNTAGT. V lost 7 bases and J lost 2, with 7 bases in between. This CDR3 spans 12 amino acids. In nucleotides, the CDR3 is TGTGCCAGCACACTAGACACAGATACGCAGTATTTT. Translation: CASTLDTDTQYF.

In this sample, this clonotype turned up a few times. The rearrangement uses TRBV20-1 and TRBJ1-4, with 7 bases identical to TRBD1. This CDR3 region has 15 residues. CDR1 and CDR2 from the germline V gene are DFQATT and SNEGSKA (reference sequence). V was clipped by 3 bases and J by 6 bases; unmatched bases: 10. CDR3 sequence (DNA): TGCAGTGCTAGTGACACAGGGGAGGTCGATGAAAAACTGTTTTTT. Encoded protein: CSASDTGEVDEKLFF.

The chain combines TRBV25-1 with TRBJ1-5, with D possibly being TRBD1 (6 bases). Germline V gives CDR1 MGHDK, CDR2 SYGVNS. The CDR3 has 15 amino acids. V was cut by 6 bases and J by 3 bases, with 15 bases left in between. The CDR3 reads CASRFPGHYNQPQHF. The CDR3, as DNA: TGTGCCAGCAGATTCCCGGGACACTACAATCAGCCCCAGCATTTT.

This clonotype showed up many times. This chain connects TRBV7-2 to TRBJ2-7, with D tentatively TRBD1 (9 bases). The length of the CDR3 is 16 residues. Trimming stripped 1 base from V and 3 bases from J, with 16 bases between. Germline V CDR1 and CDR2: SGHTA, FQGNSA. CDR3 sequence: CASSLVAGTGYYEQYF. The CDR3 DNA follows: TGTGCCAGCAGCTTAGTAGCGGGGACAGGGTACTACGAGCAGTACTTC.

In this sample, this clonotype turned up a few times. The chain couples TRBV9 to TRBJ2-3, with TRBD2 identical over 8 bases. This CDR3 spans 13 amino acids. The ends lost 5 bases at V and 1 base at J; junction bases unmatched: 0. Germline CDR1 is SGDLS and CDR2 is YYNGEE. For the CDR3, the DNA is TGTGCCAGCAGGCGGGAGGGCACAGATACGCAGTATTTT. It encodes CASRREGTDTQYF.

This clonotype was detected only a few times. The rearrangement joins TRBV11-3 to TRBJ2-7; perhaps D is TRBD1 or TRBD2 (5 bases each). This CDR3 spans 15 amino acids. V gave up 9 bases and J gave up 0 bases, with 18 bases separating them. Germline V gives CDR1 SGHNT, CDR2 YENEEA. CDR3 DNA: TGTGCCAGTGGGGGTGCAGGGCTATCCTCCTACGAGCAGTACTTC. This encodes CASGGAGLSSYEQYF.

The chain is built from TRBV5-1 and TRBJ2-3; 15 bases line up with TRBD2. The CDR3 is 15 residues long. Germline loops: CDR1 SGHRS, CDR2 YFSETQ. The V gene end was trimmed by 3 bases and the J gene end by 6 bases; junction bases not matched to a gene: 2. CDR3 amino acids: CASSYGTSGGDTQYF. The DNA for the CDR3 is TGCGCCAGCAGCTATGGGACTAGCGGGGGGGATACGCAGTATTTT.

This clonotype was picked up a small number of times. The gene calls are TRBV7-9 and TRBJ2-3; D is undetermined. Germline assignment: CDR1 SEHNR and CDR2 FQNEAQ (reference sequence). The CDR3 loop spans 15 amino acids. Trimming took off 1 base at V and 3 bases at J, with 11 bases between the two ends. The CDR3 loop is CASSLGPSTTDTQYF. The CDR3 DNA reads TGTGCCAGCAGCTTAGGTCCATCGACGACAGATACGCAGTATTTT.

CDR3 protein: CAISLLAGDSIYEQYF. For the CDR3, the DNA is TGTGCCATCAGTTTACTAGCGGGAGACTCTATCTACGAGCAGTACTTC. The chain recombines TRBV10-3 with TRBJ2-7; 11 nucleotides match TRBD2. J was trimmed by 3 bases and V by 5 bases; bases with no gene match: 9. This CDR3 region has 16 residues. Germline CDR1 reads ENHRY; CDR2 reads SYGVKD.

The sample holds a few counts of this clonotype. The rearrangement links TRBV2 to TRBJ1-4, with D unresolved. Per the germline V gene, CDR1 is SNHLY and CDR2 is FYNNEI. Trimming took off 3 bases at V and 0 bases at J, with 5 bases between the two ends. The CDR3 is 14 residues long. The CDR3 bases are TGTGCCAGCAGTGACAGCGCAACTAATGAAAAACTGTTTTTT. It codes for CASSDSATNEKLFF.

This clonotype was observed a few times. The chain employs TRBV7-2 and TRBJ2-1, with 9 bases matching TRBD2. The germline CDR1 and CDR2 sequences are SGHTA and FQGNSA. This CDR3 contains 13 residues. Trimming cost V 5 bases and J 8 bases; bases outside gene matches: 4. The DNA for the CDR3 is TGTGCCAGCAGCCCGGCGGGGGGGTATGAGCAGTTCTTC. Protein product: CASSPAGGYEQFF.

The chain couples TRBV20-1 to TRBJ2-3; tentative D call: TRBD2 (5 bases). The CDR3 contains 16 residues. The V end lost 2 bases, the J end lost 1 base, and 16 bases lay between the germline ends. Germline V lookup: CDR1 DFQATT, CDR2 SNEGSKA (reference sequence). DNA of the CDR3: TGCAGTGCTAGACCTTCCGACTGGCGGGGCACAGATACGCAGTATTTT. Amino acids: CSARPSDWRGTDTQYF.

The V and J genes are TRBV7-2 and TRBJ2-7; D is possibly TRBD1 (6 bases). Germline assignment: CDR1 SGHTA and CDR2 FQGNSA. This CDR3 is 13 amino acids long. V lost 5 bases and J 3 bases, leaving 11 bases between the germline ends. The CDR3 region is CASSAKTGYEQYF. CDR3 nucleotide sequence: TGTGCCAGCAGCGCCAAGACAGGCTACGAGCAGTACTTC. The full variable domain, in which reference TRBV7-2 and TRBJ2-7 provide the parts outside the CDR3, is GAGVSQSPSNKVTEKGKDVELRCDPISGHTALYWYRQSLGQGLEFLIYFQGNSAPDKSGLPSDRFSAERTGGSVSTLTIQRTQQEDSAVYLCASSAKTGYEQYFGPGTRLTVT.

This chain uses TRBV28 with TRBJ1-1; TRBD1 matches 10 bases. V gave up 9 bases and J gave up 5 bases; unmatched junction bases: 12. Germline-derived CDR1 and CDR2 are MDHEN and SYDVKM. The CDR3 loop spans 15 amino acids. The CDR3 bases are TGTGCCAGTCCCCCCGACAGGGGGCGCGTTACTGAAGCTTTCTTT. It encodes CASPPDRGRVTEAFF.

This clonotype has just a few counts. The gene calls are TRBV7-2 and TRBJ2-7, with 8 bases that match TRBD1. Trimming cost V 8 bases and J 4 bases; bases outside gene matches: 7. The CDR3 is 13 residues long. Germline lookup yields CDR1 SGHTA and CDR2 FQGNSA. CDR3 DNA sequence: TGTGCCAGCGGAAGACAGGGGTCGTACGAGCAGTACTTC. It specifies CASGRQGSYEQYF.

This clonotype was seen more than once but under ten times. The chain is built from TRBV7-6 and TRBJ2-7, with unresolved D. The CDR3 sequence is 14 residues long. The germline CDR1 and CDR2 sequences are SGHVS and FNYEAQ. Trimming pared 5 bases from V and 4 bases from J, leaving 15 bases between. CDR3 nucleotide sequence: TGTGCCAGCAGCCCAAGACAAAACGGGTACGAGCAGTACTTC. It is translated as CASSPRQNGYEQYF.

This clonotype was observed many times. This chain links TRBV7-9 with TRBJ1-6, with a tentative D call TRBD1 (6 bases). The germline CDR1 and CDR2 sequences are SEHNR and FQNEAQ (reference sequence). CDR3 length: 16 amino acids. V dropped 2 bases and J dropped 10 bases, with 18 bases sitting between them. The CDR3 DNA follows: TGTGCCAGCAGCTTACATAACGCAGGGGTAAGATCACCCCTCCACTTT. Its protein product is CASSLHNAGVRSPLHF.

V gene TRBV27 combines with J gene TRBJ2-2; perhaps TRBD2 as D (6 bases). This CDR3 contains 14 residues. Germline CDR1 is MNHEY and CDR2 is SMNVEV (reference sequence). V lost 3 bases and J 8 bases, leaving 13 bases between the germline ends. The CDR3 coding sequence is TGTGCCAGCAGTTTTCTGGGGGAGGAGGGGGAGCTGTTTTTT. This sequence encodes CASSFLGEEGELFF.

The rearrangement joins TRBV6-2 or TRBV6-3 to TRBJ2-7; weak D call: TRBD2 (5 bases). The V end was cut by 6 bases, the J end by 4 bases, with 7 bases between. The germline CDR1 and CDR2 sequences are MNHEY and SVGEGT. The CDR3 has 11 residues. The CDR3 reads CASRGEYEQYF. The CDR3 DNA is TGTGCCAGCAGGGGAGAGTACGAGCAGTACTTC.

The rearrangement uses TRBV11-2 and TRBJ2-5, with 12 bases that match TRBD2. CDR3 length: 13 residues. Looked up from germline, CDR1 is SGHAT and CDR2 is FQNNGV. Trimming cost V 8 bases and J 4 bases; bases outside gene matches: 2. The CDR3 bases are TGTGCCAGCCTGGGACTAGCGGGAGAGACCCAGTACTTC. Translation: CASLGLAGETQYF.